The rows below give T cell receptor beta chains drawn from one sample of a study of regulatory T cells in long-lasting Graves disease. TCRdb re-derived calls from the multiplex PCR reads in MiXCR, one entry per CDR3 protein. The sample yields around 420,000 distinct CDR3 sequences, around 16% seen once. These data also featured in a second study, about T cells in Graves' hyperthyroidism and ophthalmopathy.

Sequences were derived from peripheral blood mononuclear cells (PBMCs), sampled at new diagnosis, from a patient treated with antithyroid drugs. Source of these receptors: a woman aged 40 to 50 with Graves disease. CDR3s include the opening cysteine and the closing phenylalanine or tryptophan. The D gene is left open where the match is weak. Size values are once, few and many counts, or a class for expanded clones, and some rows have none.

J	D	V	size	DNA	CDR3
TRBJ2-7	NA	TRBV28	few	TGTGCCAGCAGTTCCCGGGAACACGTCTCCTACGAGCAGTACTTC	CASSSREHVSYEQYF
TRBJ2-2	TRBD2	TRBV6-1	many	TGTGCCAGCAGCCCACCAAACCGGGAGGGTTGGGCCGGGGAGCTGTTTTTT	CASSPPNREGWAGELFF
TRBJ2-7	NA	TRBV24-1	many	TGTGCCACCAGTGATTCCCGGGACAACCCCTACGAGCAGTACTTC	CATSDSRDNPYEQYF
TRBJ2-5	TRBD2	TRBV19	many	TGTGCCAGTAGTATTGGACTACCGGGGGGTTTTTCACAAGAGACCCAGTACTTC	CASSIGLPGGFSQETQYF
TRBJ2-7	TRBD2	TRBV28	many	TGTGCCAGCCACCGCGCTAGCGGGAGCTACGAGCAGTACTTC	CASHRASGSYEQYF
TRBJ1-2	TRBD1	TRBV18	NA	TGTGCCAGCTCAGCGACAGGGGTTGACTATGGCTACACCTTC	CASSATGVDYGYTF
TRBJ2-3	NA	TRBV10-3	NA	TGTGCCATCAGTAGAGAACCCACAGATACGCAGTATTTT	CAISREPTDTQYF
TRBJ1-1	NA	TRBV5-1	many	TGCGCCAGCAGCAAAGGGGTGGACACTGAAGCTTTCTTT	CASSKGVDTEAFF
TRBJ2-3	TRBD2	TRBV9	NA	TGTGCCAGCAGCGTACCATTAGCGGGAGGAGCTGGCACAGATACGCAGTATTTT	CASSVPLAGGAGTDTQYF
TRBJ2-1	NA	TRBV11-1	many	TGTGCCAGCAGCTACGGCGGGACGGTCAATGAGCAGTTCTTC	CASSYGGTVNEQFF
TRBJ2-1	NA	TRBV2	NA	TGTGCCAGCAGTGAGCAGAACCTTTACAATGAGCAGTTCTTC	CASSEQNLYNEQFF
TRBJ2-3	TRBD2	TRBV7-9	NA	TGTGCCAGCAGCTGGCTTCGGACTAGCGGCACAGATACGCAGTATTTT	CASSWLRTSGTDTQYF
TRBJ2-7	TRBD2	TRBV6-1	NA	TGTGCCAGCAGGATCGAGCGGGGTTTTATCGAGCAGTACTTC	CASRIERGFIEQYF
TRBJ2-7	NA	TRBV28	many	TGTGCCAGCAGTGGGGGAGATGGGACATGGGGCGAGCAGTACTTC	CASSGGDGTWGEQYF
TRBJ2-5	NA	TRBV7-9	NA	TGTGCCAGCAGCTCCTTTAAAAGGGGGGGGGCAAAGCGAGGCCAGTACTTC	CASSSFKRGGAKRGQYF
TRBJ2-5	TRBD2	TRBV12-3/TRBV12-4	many	TGTGCCAGCAACCCAGGGACTAGCGTAGAAGGGACCCAGTACTTC	CASNPGTSVEGTQYF
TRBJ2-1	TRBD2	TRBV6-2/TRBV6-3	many	TGTGCCAGCAGTTACCCGCTAGCGGGAGGGTTCCACAATGAGCAGTTCTTC	CASSYPLAGGFHNEQFF